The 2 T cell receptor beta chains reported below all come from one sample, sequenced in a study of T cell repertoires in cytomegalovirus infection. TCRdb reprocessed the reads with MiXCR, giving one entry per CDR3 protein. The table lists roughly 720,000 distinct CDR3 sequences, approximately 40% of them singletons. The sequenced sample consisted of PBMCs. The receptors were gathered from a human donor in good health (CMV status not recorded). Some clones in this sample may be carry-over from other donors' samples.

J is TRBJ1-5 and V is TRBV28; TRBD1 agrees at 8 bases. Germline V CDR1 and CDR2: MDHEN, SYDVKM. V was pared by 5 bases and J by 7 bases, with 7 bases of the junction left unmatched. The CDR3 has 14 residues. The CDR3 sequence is CASSPGQGTQPQHF. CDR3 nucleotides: TGTGCCAGCAGTCCAGGACAGGGAACACAGCCCCAGCATTTT.

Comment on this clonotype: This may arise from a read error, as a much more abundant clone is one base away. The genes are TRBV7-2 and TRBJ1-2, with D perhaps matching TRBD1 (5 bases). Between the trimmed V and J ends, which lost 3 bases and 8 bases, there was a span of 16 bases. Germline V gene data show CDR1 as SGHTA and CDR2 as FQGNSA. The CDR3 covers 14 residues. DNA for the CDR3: TGTGCCAGCAGCTTGAGAGGCAGGGACGAGGGCTACACCTTC. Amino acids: CASSLRGRDEGYTF.